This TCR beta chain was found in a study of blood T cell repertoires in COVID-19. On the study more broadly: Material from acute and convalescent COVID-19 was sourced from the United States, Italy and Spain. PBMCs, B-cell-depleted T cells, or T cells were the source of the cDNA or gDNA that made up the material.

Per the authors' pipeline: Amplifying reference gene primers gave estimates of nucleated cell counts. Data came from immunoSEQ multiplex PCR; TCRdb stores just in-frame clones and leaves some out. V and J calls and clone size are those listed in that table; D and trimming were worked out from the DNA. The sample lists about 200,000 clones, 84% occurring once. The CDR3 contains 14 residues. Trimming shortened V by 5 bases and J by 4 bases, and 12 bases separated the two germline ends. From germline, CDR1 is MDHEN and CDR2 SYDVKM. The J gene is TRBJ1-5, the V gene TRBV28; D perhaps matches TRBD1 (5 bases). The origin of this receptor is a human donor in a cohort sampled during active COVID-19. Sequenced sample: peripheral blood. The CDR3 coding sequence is TGTGCCAGCAGTGACAGACAGCCTAATCAGCCCCAGCATTTT. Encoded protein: CASSDRQPNQPQHF.